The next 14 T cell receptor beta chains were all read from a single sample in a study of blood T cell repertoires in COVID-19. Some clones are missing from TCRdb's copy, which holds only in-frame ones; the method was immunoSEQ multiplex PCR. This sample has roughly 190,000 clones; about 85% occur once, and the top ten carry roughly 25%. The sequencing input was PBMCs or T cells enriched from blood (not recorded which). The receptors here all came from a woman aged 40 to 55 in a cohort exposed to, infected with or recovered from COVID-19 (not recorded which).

CDR3 bases: TGTGCCCAGAATGGAACAGGGGACTTCTCCTACGAGCAGTACTTC. As protein: CAQNGTGDFSYEQYF. This chain joins TRBV21-1 and TRBJ2-7; TRBD1, the D gene given by the table, was not confirmed from the DNA. TRBV21-1 is a pseudogene. This CDR3 contains 15 residues.

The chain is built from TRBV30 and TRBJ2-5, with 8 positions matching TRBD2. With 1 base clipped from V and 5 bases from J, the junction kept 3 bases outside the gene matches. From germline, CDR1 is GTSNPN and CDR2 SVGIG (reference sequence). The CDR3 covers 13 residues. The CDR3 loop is CAWSGSSGETQYF. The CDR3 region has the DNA TGTGCCTGGAGTGGGTCTAGCGGGGAGACCCAGTACTTC.

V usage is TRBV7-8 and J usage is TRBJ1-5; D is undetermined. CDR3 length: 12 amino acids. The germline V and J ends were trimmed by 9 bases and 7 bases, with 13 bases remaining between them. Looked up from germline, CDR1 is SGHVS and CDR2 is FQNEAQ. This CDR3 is CARNLSGQPQHF. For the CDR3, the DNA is TGTGCCAGAAACCTTAGCGGGCAGCCCCAGCATTTT.

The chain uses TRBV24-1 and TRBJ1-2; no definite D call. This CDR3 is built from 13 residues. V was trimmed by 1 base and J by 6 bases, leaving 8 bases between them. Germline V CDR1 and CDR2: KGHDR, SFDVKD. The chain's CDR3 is CATSDFSTNGYTF. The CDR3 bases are TGTGCCACCAGTGATTTTTCCACTAATGGCTACACCTTC.

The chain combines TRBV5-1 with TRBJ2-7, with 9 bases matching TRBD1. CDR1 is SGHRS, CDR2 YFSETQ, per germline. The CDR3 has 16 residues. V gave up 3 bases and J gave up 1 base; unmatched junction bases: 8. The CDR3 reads CASSSIGTGNSYEQYF. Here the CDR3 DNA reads TGCGCCAGCAGCTCTATCGGGACAGGGAATTCCTACGAGCAGTACTTC.

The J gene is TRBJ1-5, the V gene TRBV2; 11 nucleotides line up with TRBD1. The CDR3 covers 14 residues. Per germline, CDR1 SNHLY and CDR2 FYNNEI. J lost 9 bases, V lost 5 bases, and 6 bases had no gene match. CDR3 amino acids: CASSLGDRGSPQHF. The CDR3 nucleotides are TGTGCCAGCAGTCTGGGGGACAGGGGGTCGCCCCAGCATTTT. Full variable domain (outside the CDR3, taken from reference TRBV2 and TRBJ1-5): EPEVTQTPSHQVTQMGQEVILRCVPISNHLYFYWYRQILGQKVEFLVSFYNNEISEKSEIFDDQFSVERPDGSNFTLKIRSTKLEDSAMYFCASSLGDRGSPQHFGDGTRLSIL.

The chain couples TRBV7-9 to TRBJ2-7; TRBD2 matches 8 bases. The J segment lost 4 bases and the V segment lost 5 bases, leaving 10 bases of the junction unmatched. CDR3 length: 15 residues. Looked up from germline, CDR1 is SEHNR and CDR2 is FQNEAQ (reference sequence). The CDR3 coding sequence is TGTGCCAGCAGCGGGACCCCGGGACTAGGGTACGAGCAGTACTTC. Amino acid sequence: CASSGTPGLGYEQYF.

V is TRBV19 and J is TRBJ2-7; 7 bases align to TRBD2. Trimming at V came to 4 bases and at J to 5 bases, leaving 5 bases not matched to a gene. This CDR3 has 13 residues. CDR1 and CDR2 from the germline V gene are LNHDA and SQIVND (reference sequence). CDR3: CASSRLAWDEQYF. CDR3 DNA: TGTGCCAGTAGTAGACTAGCTTGGGACGAGCAGTACTTC.

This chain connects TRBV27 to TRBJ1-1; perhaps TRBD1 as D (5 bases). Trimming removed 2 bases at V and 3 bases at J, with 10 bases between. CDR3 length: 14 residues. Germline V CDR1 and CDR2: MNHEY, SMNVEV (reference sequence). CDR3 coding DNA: TGTGCCAGCAGTTTAAGTGACAGCTACACTGAAGCTTTCTTT. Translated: CASSLSDSYTEAFF.

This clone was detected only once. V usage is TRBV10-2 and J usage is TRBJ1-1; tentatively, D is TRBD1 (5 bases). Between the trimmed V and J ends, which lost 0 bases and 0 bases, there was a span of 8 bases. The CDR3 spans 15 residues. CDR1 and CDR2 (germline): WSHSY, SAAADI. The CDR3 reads CASSESRGVNTEAFF. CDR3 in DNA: TGCGCCAGCAGTGAGTCCCGGGGGGTGAACACTGAAGCTTTCTTT.

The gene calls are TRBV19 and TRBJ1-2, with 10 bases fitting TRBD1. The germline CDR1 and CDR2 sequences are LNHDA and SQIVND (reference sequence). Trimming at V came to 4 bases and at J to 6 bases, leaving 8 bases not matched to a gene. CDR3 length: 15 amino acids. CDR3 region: CASSNRDRGSDGYTF. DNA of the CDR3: TGTGCCAGTAGTAACCGGGACAGGGGTTCCGATGGCTACACCTTC.

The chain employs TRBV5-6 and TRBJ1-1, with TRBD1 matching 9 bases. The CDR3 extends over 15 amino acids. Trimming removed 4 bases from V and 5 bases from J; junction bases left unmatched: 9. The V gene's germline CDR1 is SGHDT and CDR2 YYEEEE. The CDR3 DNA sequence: TGTGCCAGCAGCAGCGGGACAGGGAGGGGAACTGAAGCTTTCTTT. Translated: CASSSGTGRGTEAFF. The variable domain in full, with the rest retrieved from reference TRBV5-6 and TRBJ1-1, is DAGVTQSPTHLIKTRGQQVTLRCSPKSGHDTVSWYQQALGQGPQFIFQYYEEEERQRGNFPDRFSGHQFPNYSSELNVNALLLGDSALYLCASSSGTGRGTEAFFGQGTRLTVV.

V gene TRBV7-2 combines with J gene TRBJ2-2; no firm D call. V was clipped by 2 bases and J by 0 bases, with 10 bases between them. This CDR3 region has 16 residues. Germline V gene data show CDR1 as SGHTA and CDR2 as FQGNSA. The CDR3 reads CASSLRASANTGELFF. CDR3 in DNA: TGTGCCAGCAGCTTAAGAGCGTCCGCGAACACCGGGGAGCTGTTTTTT.

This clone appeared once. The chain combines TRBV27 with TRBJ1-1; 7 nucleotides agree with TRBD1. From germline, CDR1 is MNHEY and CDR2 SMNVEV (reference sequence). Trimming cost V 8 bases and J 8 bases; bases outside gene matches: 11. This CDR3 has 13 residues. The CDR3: CASAATGQREAFF. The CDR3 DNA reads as TGTGCCAGCGCCGCGACGGGACAGAGAGAAGCTTTCTTT.